Following are 15 T cell receptor beta chains from one sample sequenced in a study of blood T cell repertoires in COVID-19. Profiling relied on immunoSEQ multiplex PCR, and the TCRdb table lists in-frame clones only, not all of them. The table lists more than 10,000 clones, 65% to 90% of them singletons. Sequenced: peripheral blood. These receptors came from a man in his forties with active or convalescent COVID-19.

This clone came up a few times. This sequence joins TRBV19 and TRBJ1-1; 9 bases match TRBD1. J lost 8 bases, V lost 6 bases, and 13 bases had no gene match. CDR1 is LNHDA, CDR2 SQIVND, per germline (reference sequence). There are 15 residues in the CDR3. The CDR3 nucleotides are TGTGCCAGTAGCTTTCCGGGACAGGGATTTTCAGAAGCTTTCTTT. It encodes CASSFPGQGFSEAFF.

This chain connects TRBV3-1 (or the pseudogene TRBV3-2) to TRBJ1-3; D ambiguous. The CDR3 runs to 12 residues. CDR1 is LGHDT and CDR2 is YNNKEL in the germline V gene (reference sequence). Trimming removed 5 bases at V and 9 bases at J, with 11 bases between. The CDR3 region is CASSSRSSTIYF. In DNA form, the CDR3 reads TGTGCCAGCAGCTCCCGTAGTTCCACCATATATTTT.

The rearrangement links TRBV4-1 to TRBJ2-1, with 8 bases aligning to TRBD1. The CDR3 length is 14 residues. The junction had 7 bases not matched to a gene; V was cut back by 4 bases and J by 8 bases. The germline CDR1 and CDR2 sequences are MGHRA and YSYEKL. CDR3 DNA: TGCGCCAGCAGCCGAAGAGCAGGGGGCGATGAGCAGTTCTTC. Protein: CASSRRAGGDEQFF.

The chain combines TRBV10-3 with TRBJ2-5; a weak D match, TRBD1 (5 bases). Germline V gives CDR1 ENHRY, CDR2 SYGVKD. The V end lost 4 bases, the J end lost 7 bases, and 16 bases lay between the germline ends. The CDR3 consists of 14 residues. CDR3 loop: CAISVVEGEGTQYF. The CDR3, as DNA: TGTGCCATCAGTGTGGTTGAAGGGGAAGGGACCCAGTACTTC.

The genes are TRBV28 and TRBJ2-1; 8 bases agree with TRBD1. Trimming removed 5 bases from V and 12 bases from J; junction bases left unmatched: 9. The CDR3 consists of 13 residues. Germline values: CDR1 MDHEN, CDR2 SYDVKM. The CDR3 bases are TGTGCCAGCAGTCCTGACAGGGGTCATGGGCAGTTCTTC. Residues: CASSPDRGHGQFF.

V and J are TRBV5-1 and TRBJ2-7, with a tentative D call TRBD1 (6 bases). The germline V and J ends were trimmed by 0 bases and 5 bases, with 12 bases remaining between them. CDR1 SGHRS and CDR2 YFSETQ come from the germline V gene. CDR3 length: 14 amino acids. The CDR3 nucleotides are TGCGCCAGCAGCTTGGGCAGGGGTGTGAACGAGCAGTACTTC. It translates to CASSLGRGVNEQYF.

The count of this clone is one. The gene calls are TRBV11-1 and TRBJ2-3, with TRBD2 matching over 13 bases. CDR3 length: 14 residues. The germline gives CDR1 SGHAT, CDR2 FQDESV (reference sequence). V was clipped by 7 bases and J by 4 bases; unmatched bases: 2. The CDR3 coding sequence is TGTGCCAGCAAGGGACTAGCGGGGCCAGATACGCAGTATTTT. It translates to CASKGLAGPDTQYF. Complete variable domain (other parts from reference TRBV11-1 and TRBJ2-3): EAEVAQSPRYKITEKSQAVAFWCDPISGHATLYWYRQILGQGPELLVQFQDESVVDDSQLPKDRFSAERLKGVDSTLKIQPAELGDSAMYLCASKGLAGPDTQYFGPGTRLTVL.

CDR3 in amino acids: CAWGCREYF. CDR3 in DNA: TGTGCCTGGGGTTGTCGAGAGTACTTC. V is TRBV30 and J is TRBJ2-7, with unresolved D. The CDR3 spans 9 residues. Germline loops: CDR1 GTSNPN, CDR2 SVGIG (reference sequence). V gave up 5 bases and J gave up 11 bases, with 10 bases separating them.

V is TRBV5-1 and J is TRBJ2-5; possibly TRBD1 for D (5 bases). Deletions cut 3 bases from V and 4 bases from J, with 10 bases between. Germline assignment: CDR1 SGHRS and CDR2 YFSETQ. The CDR3 has 13 amino acids. CDR3 sequence reads: CASSSDSGETQYF. For the CDR3, the DNA is TGCGCCAGCAGCTCAGACAGTGGAGAGACCCAGTACTTC.

By frequency in the sample, this clone is medium-sized (0.01 to 0.1%). V and J are TRBV12-3 or TRBV12-4 and TRBJ1-2; D may be TRBD1 (5 bases). The CDR3 consists of 13 residues. Trimming removed 5 bases at V and 5 bases at J, with 12 bases between. CDR3 residues: CASSPGGGYGYTF. The CDR3 bases are TGTGCCAGCAGTCCCGGCGGGGGGTATGGCTACACCTTC.

This clone has just one count. The genes are TRBV7-2 and TRBJ2-7, with TRBD2 identical over 10 bases. This CDR3 is 15 amino acids long. J gave up 1 base and V 6 bases, and 6 bases lay outside the gene matches. CDR1 is SGHTA and CDR2 is FQGNSA in the germline V gene. CDR3 protein: CASRFLAGESYEQYF. CDR3 in DNA: TGTGCCAGCAGATTCCTAGCGGGAGAGTCCTACGAGCAGTACTTC. Complete variable domain (other parts from reference TRBV7-2 and TRBJ2-7): GAGVSQSPSNKVTEKGKDVELRCDPISGHTALYWYRQSLGQGLEFLIYFQGNSAPDKSGLPSDRFSAERTGGSVSTLTIQRTQQEDSAVYLCASRFLAGESYEQYFGPGTRLTVT.

The rearrangement joins TRBV5-6 to TRBJ2-7; D is undetermined. This CDR3 region has 14 residues. In germline, CDR1 is SGHDT, CDR2 YYEEEE. V was pared by 1 base and J by 0 bases, with 8 bases between. The CDR3 spells CASSLLVGSYEQYF. The CDR3 coding sequence is TGTGCCAGCAGCTTGCTAGTAGGCTCCTACGAGCAGTACTTC.

The chain uses TRBV6-5 and TRBJ1-3, with unresolved D. Between the trimmed V and J ends, which lost 4 bases and 4 bases, there was a span of 14 bases. The CDR3 has 15 residues. Germline V gene data show CDR1 as MNHEY and CDR2 as SVGAGI. The CDR3 nucleotides read TGTGCCAGCAGTTTGCGGCGGGGAAGAGGAAACACCATATATTTT. Translating gives CASSLRRGRGNTIYF.

The V and J genes are TRBV4-3 and TRBJ1-6, with a weak D call TRBD1 (6 bases). The CDR3 spans 16 residues. V was shortened by 1 base and J by 6 bases, with 13 bases between the two germline ends. The germline V gene encodes CDR1 LGHNA and CDR2 YSLEER. The CDR3 DNA follows: TGCGCCAGCAGCCAAGGCCGGGACACCTCTAATTCACCCCTCCACTTT. This codes for CASSQGRDTSNSPLHF.

The V call is TRBV29-1, the J call TRBJ2-1, with 7 positions matching TRBD2. Germline V gene lookup returns CDR1 SQVTM and CDR2 ANQGSEA. The CDR3 has 12 residues. V was clipped by 6 bases and J by 8 bases; unmatched bases: 7. The CDR3 nucleotides read TGCAGCGTAATCGCGCGGGAGTATGAGCAGTTCTTC. Its translation: CSVIAREYEQFF.